The sequence of this T cell receptor beta chain was determined in a study of shared clonotypes between healthy human individuals. The wider study: Researchers assigned three CD4 naive, three CD4 memory, two CD8 naive and one CD8 memory plate to each donor.

Regarding the study as a whole: Naive CD4 clonotype sharing across several donors was around 5.5%. Generation probability values for non-shared clonotypes were lower than those for clonotypes shared by all four donors. A limitation of the genetic and exposure-history diversity represented arose from few donors.

Points on this clone: Its antigen remains unknown.

TCRdb's copy holds only in-frame clones and misses some; the assay was immunoSEQ multiplex PCR. The sample has 2,500,000 or so clones, over 85% seen once. Sequencing was carried out using naive CD4+ T cells from PBMCs. Subset: CD45RA+ positively selected. The sequence derives from a man aged 18 to 29 in good health. Some clones in this sample may be carry-over from other donors' samples.

The CDR3 sequence is CASSLQGGSYNEQFF. CDR3 DNA: TGTGCCAGCAGTCTCCAGGGGGGCTCCTACAATGAGCAGTTCTTC. The chain is built from TRBV6-5 and TRBJ2-1, with D possibly being TRBD1 (7 bases). Germline V gene lookup returns CDR1 MNHEY and CDR2 SVGAGI. The germline V and J ends were trimmed by 5 bases and 0 bases, with 11 bases remaining between them. This CDR3 spans 15 amino acids.